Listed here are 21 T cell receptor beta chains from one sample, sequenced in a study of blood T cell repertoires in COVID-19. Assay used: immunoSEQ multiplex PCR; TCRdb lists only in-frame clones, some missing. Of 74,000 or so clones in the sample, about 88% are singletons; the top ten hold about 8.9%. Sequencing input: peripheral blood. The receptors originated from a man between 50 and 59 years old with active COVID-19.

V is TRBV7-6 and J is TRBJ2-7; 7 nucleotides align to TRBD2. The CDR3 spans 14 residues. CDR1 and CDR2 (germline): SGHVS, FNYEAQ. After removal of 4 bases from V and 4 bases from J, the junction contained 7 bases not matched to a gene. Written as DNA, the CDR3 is TGTGCCAGCAGCTCCAGGGAGGGGCCATACGAGCAGTACTTC. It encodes CASSSREGPYEQYF.

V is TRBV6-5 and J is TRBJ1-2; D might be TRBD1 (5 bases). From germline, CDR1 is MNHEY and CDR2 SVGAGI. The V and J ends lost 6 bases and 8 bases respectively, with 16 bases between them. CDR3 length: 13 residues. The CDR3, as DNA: TGTGCCAGCAGCGTAACTCAGGGTGAAGGCTACACCTTC. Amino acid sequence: CASSVTQGEGYTF.

The CDR3 coding sequence is TGTGCCAGTAATCCCGAGGGAAGGGTTGGCTACACCTTC. It yields the protein CASNPEGRVGYTF. The chain uses TRBV19 and TRBJ1-2; D gene unclear. V was trimmed by 7 bases and J by 7 bases, leaving 16 bases between them. The CDR3 contains 13 residues. The germline V gene encodes CDR1 LNHDA and CDR2 SQIVND (reference sequence).

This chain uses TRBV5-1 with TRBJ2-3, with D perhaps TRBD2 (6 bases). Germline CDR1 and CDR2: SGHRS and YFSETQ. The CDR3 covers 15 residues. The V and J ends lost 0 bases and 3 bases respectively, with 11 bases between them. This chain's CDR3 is CASSLDRRGTDTQYF. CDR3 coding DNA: TGCGCCAGCAGCTTGGACCGGAGGGGTACAGATACGCAGTATTTT.

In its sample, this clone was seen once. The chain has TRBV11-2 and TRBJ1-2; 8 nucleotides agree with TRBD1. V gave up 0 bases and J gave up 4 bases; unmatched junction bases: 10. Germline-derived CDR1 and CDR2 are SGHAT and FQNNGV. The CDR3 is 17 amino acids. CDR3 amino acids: CASSLEGSQGASYGYTF. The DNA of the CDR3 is TGTGCCAGCAGCTTAGAAGGTAGTCAGGGGGCGAGCTATGGCTACACCTTC.

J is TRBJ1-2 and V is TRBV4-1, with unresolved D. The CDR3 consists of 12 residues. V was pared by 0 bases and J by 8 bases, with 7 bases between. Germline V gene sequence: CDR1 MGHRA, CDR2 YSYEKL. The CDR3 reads CASSQEGRGYTF. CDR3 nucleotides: TGCGCCAGCAGCCAAGAGGGGAGAGGCTACACCTTC.

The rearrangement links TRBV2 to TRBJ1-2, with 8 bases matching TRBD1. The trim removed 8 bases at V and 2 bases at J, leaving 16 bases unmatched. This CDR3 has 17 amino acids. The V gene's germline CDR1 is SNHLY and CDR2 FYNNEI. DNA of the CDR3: TGTGCCAGCCAAAACCCGGCCGAGGGACAGGCGAACTATGGCTACACCTTC. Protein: CASQNPAEGQANYGYTF.

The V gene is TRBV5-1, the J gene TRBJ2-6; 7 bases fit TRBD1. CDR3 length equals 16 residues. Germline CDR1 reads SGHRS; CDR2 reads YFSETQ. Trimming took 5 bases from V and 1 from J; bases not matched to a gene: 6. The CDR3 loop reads CASRSRQGSGANVLTF. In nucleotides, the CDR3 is TGCGCCAGCAGAAGCAGACAGGGATCTGGGGCCAACGTCCTGACTTTC.

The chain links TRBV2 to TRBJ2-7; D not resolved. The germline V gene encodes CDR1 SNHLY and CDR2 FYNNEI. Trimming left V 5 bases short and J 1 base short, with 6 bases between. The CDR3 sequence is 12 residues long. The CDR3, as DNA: TGTGCCAGCAGTAGCGTTTCCTACGAGCAGTACTTC. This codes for CASSSVSYEQYF.

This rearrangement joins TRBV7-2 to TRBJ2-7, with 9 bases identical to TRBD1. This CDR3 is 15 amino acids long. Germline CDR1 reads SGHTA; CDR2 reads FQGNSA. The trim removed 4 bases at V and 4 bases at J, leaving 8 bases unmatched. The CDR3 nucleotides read TGTGCCAGCAGCTACCCAGGACAGGGGTCATACGAGCAGTACTTC. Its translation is CASSYPGQGSYEQYF.

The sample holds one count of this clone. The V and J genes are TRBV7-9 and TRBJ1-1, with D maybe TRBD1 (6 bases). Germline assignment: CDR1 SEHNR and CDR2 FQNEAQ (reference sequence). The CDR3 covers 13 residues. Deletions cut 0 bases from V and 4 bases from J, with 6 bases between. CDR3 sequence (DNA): TGTGCCAGCAGCTTAGCGACAGGCACTGAAGCTTTCTTT. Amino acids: CASSLATGTEAFF.

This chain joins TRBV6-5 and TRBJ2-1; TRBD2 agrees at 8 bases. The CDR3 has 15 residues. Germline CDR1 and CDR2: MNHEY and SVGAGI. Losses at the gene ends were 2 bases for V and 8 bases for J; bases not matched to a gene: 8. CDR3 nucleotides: TGTGCCAGCAGTTACCAAGCCGGGGGGGCCTATGAGCAGTTCTTC. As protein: CASSYQAGGAYEQFF.

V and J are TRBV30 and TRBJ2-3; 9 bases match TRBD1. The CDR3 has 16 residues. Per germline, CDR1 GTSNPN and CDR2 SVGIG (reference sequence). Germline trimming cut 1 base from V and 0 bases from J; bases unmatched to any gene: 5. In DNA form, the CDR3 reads TGTGCCTGGAGTGCTCCGGGACAGGGAAGCACAGATACGCAGTATTTT. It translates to CAWSAPGQGSTDTQYF.

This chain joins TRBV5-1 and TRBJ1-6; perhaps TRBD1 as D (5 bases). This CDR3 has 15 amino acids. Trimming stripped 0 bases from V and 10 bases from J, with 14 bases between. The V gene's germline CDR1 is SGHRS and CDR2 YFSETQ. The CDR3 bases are TGCGCCAGCAGCTTGGTGGGGGGGTCTGAGTCACCCCTCCACTTT. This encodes CASSLVGGSESPLHF.

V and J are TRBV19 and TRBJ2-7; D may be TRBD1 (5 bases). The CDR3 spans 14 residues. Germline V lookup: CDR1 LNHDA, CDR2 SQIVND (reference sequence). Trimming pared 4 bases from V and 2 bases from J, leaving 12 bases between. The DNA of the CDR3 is TGTGCCAGTAGTAACGTGGACATAACCTACGAGCAGTACTTC. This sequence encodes CASSNVDITYEQYF.

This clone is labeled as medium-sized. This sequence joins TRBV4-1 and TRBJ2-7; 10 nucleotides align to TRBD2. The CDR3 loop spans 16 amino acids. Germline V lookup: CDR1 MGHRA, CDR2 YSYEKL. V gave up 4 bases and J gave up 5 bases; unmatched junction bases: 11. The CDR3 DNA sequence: TGCGCCAGCAGCCGCAGCCCGGGACTAGCGATGGACGAGCAGTACTTC. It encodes CASSRSPGLAMDEQYF.

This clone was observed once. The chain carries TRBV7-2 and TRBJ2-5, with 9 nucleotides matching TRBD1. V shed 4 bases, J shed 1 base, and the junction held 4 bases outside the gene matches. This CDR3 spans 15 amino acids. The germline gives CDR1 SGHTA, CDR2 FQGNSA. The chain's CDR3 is CASSSGQGAQETQYF. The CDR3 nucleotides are TGTGCCAGCAGCTCGGGACAGGGTGCCCAAGAGACCCAGTACTTC.

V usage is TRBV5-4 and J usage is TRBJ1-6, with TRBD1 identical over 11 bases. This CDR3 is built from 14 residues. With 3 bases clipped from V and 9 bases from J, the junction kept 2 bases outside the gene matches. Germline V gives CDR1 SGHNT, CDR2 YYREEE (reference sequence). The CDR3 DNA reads TGTGCCAGCAGCTCGGACAGGGGGCTTTCACCCCTCCACTTT. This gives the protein CASSSDRGLSPLHF. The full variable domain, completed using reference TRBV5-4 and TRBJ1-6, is ETGVTQSPTHLIKTRGQQVTLRCSSQSGHNTVSWYQQALGQGPQFIFQYYREEENGRGNFPPRFSGLQFPNYSSELNVNALELDDSALYLCASSSDRGLSPLHFGNGTRLTVT.

CDR3 protein: CASSIGKQGRNQPQHF. The CDR3 coding sequence is TGTGCCAGTAGTATCGGTAAACAGGGCCGCAATCAGCCCCAGCATTTT. The V gene is TRBV19, the J gene TRBJ1-5; D perhaps matches TRBD1 (6 bases). CDR1 and CDR2 (germline): LNHDA, SQIVND (reference sequence). V was shortened by 3 bases and J by 2 bases, with 14 bases between the two germline ends. The CDR3 is 16 amino acids.

CDR3 residues: CASSYSTDSGANVLTF. DNA for the CDR3: TGTGCCAGCAGTTATTCGACAGACTCTGGGGCCAACGTCCTGACTTTC. This chain joins TRBV6-2 or TRBV6-3 and TRBJ2-6, with D perhaps TRBD1 (5 bases). The CDR3 runs to 16 residues. Germline V gene lookup returns CDR1 MNHEY and CDR2 SVGEGT. Trimming removed 3 bases from V and 0 bases from J, with 9 bases in between.

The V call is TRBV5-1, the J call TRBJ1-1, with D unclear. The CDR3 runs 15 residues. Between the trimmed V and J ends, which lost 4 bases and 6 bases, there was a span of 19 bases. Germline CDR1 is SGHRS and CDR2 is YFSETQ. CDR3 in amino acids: CASSIDRSLRAEAFF. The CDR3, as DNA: TGCGCCAGCAGCATAGATCGCAGCTTGAGGGCTGAAGCTTTCTTT.